This TCR beta chain appears in the sequencing data of a study of identical twins. Study findings and constraints: Abundant beta clonotypes from cord blood had fewer insertions, unlike memory repertoires, which showed none.

TCRdb fed the 5' RACE reads into MiXCR, producing one record per CDR3 protein. Among under 800,000 distinct CDR3 sequences listed, approximately 21% were seen once. The CDR3 covers 18 residues. V was pared by 6 bases and J by 8 bases, with 22 bases of the junction left unmatched. CDR1 and CDR2 (germline): MNHNS, SASEGT. In regard to this clonotype: The antigen is unknown.

The sample was also reused in another study, on T cells expressing NK-cell markers. This second study notes: Restriction of the sorted population to alpha-beta TCR T cells was achieved in several experiments with an anti-gamma-delta TCR antibody.

What was sequenced was PBMCs. The receptor was derived from a woman under 30 in good health. This rearrangement joins TRBV6-1 to TRBJ1-1; the match to TRBD1 covers 9 bases. CDR3: CASSQETGGLTLSSEAFF. In DNA form, the CDR3 reads TGTGCCAGCAGCCAGGAAACAGGGGGCTTAACGCTCAGTTCGGAAGCTTTCTTT.